Following are 25 T cell receptor beta chains from one sample sequenced in a study of T cells in Graves' hyperthyroidism and ophthalmopathy. Amplification targeted TCR beta CDR3 regions from RNA transcripts. The TCR CDR3 was amplified in a first-round RT-PCR using the HTBI primer set. TCRdb itself ran the multiplex PCR reads through MiXCR, one entry per CDR3 protein. The table lists hundreds of thousands of distinct CDR3 sequences, 14% to 15% of them singletons. The specimen sequenced was blood. The receptors were gathered from a man younger than 35 with Graves' ophthalmopathy.

This clonotype was observed a handful of times. The chain uses TRBV5-1 and TRBJ2-3; D might be TRBD1 (5 bases). The CDR3 extends over 17 amino acids. The V and J ends lost 0 bases and 3 bases respectively, with 17 bases between them. Germline-derived CDR1 and CDR2 are SGHRS and YFSETQ. The CDR3 nucleotides are TGCGCCAGCAGCTTGGTTTTTGGGGCAGGGTGGACAGATACGCAGTATTTT. Translating it yields CASSLVFGAGWTDTQYF.

This clonotype was found many times. The chain has TRBV30 and TRBJ1-3, with D tentatively TRBD1 (6 bases). Per germline, CDR1 GTSNPN and CDR2 SVGIG (reference sequence). CDR3 size: 14 residues. Trimming stripped 1 base from V and 3 bases from J, with 10 bases between. The CDR3 loop reads CAWSGWGHGNTIYF. CDR3 DNA sequence: TGTGCCTGGAGTGGTTGGGGACATGGAAACACCATATATTTT.

This clonotype has more than one count but fewer than ten. This sequence joins TRBV4-1 and TRBJ1-2, with TRBD1 matching 7 bases. The V and J ends lost 1 base and 7 bases, in that order; junction bases with no gene match: 9. Germline V CDR1 and CDR2: MGHRA, YSYEKL. CDR3 length: 15 amino acids. CDR3 in amino acids: CASSQVATAGGGYTF. Here the CDR3 DNA reads TGCGCCAGCAGCCAAGTCGCTACGGCAGGGGGTGGCTACACCTTC.

This clonotype was seen ten or more times. The chain carries TRBV7-2 and TRBJ1-1; TRBD1 agrees at 8 bases. The length of the CDR3 is 17 residues. Germline CDR1 and CDR2: SGHTA and FQGNSA. V dropped 0 bases and J dropped 6; count of bases not matched to a gene: 12. The CDR3 region has the DNA TGTGCCAGCAGCTTAGCCCTAATAGGACAGGGAGTTGCTGAAGCTTTCTTT. It codes for CASSLALIGQGVAEAFF. The whole variable domain, filled in from reference TRBV7-2 and TRBJ1-1, reads GAGVSQSPSNKVTEKGKDVELRCDPISGHTALYWYRQSLGQGLEFLIYFQGNSAPDKSGLPSDRFSAERTGGSVSTLTIQRTQQEDSAVYLCASSLALIGQGVAEAFFGQGTRLTVV.

In this sample, this clonotype turned up a few times. V usage is TRBV6-1 and J usage is TRBJ2-7; TRBD1 matches at 7 bases. Germline-derived CDR1 and CDR2 are MNHNS and SASEGT. The CDR3 covers 14 residues. V lost 5 bases, J lost 2 bases, and 6 bases stayed unmatched. The CDR3 coding sequence is TGTGCCAGCAGTTCAATGCAGGGGGCCTACGAGCAGTACTTC. Translating it yields CASSSMQGAYEQYF.

The CDR3 nucleotides are TGCAGTGCTTTAGCGGGGGGGCCTCAAGAGACCCAGTACTTC. It codes for CSALAGGPQETQYF. The chain employs TRBV20-1 and TRBJ2-5; 11 bases line up with TRBD2. Germline CDR1 DFQATT, CDR2 SNEGSKA (reference sequence). The CDR3 runs to 14 residues. Trimming cost V 5 bases and J 2 bases; bases outside gene matches: 4.

V gene TRBV5-1 combines with J gene TRBJ2-5; 8 nucleotides agree with TRBD1. The CDR3 sequence is 15 residues long. Germline trimming cut 0 bases from V and 5 bases from J; bases unmatched to any gene: 6. Per germline, CDR1 SGHRS and CDR2 YFSETQ. CDR3 loop: CASSLGTGKGETQYF. The CDR3 DNA is TGCGCCAGCAGCTTGGGGACAGGGAAGGGGGAGACCCAGTACTTC.

This clonotype has at least ten counts. The rearrangement uses TRBV11-3 and TRBJ1-1; 8 nucleotides line up with TRBD1. The CDR3 is 16 amino acids. The junction had 6 bases not matched to a gene; V was cut back by 2 bases and J by 1 base. Per germline, CDR1 SGHNT and CDR2 YENEEA. CDR3 DNA: TGTGCCAGCAGCTTACGTCCCGGGACAGGGAACACTGAAGCTTTCTTT. It specifies CASSLRPGTGNTEAFF.

At least ten counts were recorded for this clonotype. V gene TRBV20-1 combines with J gene TRBJ1-1; 8 positions agree with TRBD1. Germline CDR1 and CDR2: DFQATT and SNEGSKA (reference sequence). The CDR3 is made up of 14 amino acids. V trimming: 6 bases; J trimming: 1 base; junction bases outside the gene matches: 7. CDR3 sequence: CSAPKGTGNTEAFF. CDR3 in DNA: TGCAGTGCGCCCAAGGGGACAGGGAACACTGAAGCTTTCTTT.

This clonotype was detected ten times or more. The gene calls are TRBV2 and TRBJ1-1; maybe TRBD1 (5 bases). CDR1 SNHLY and CDR2 FYNNEI come from the germline V gene. This CDR3 region has 15 residues. Trimming left V 2 bases short and J 3 bases short, with 13 bases between. DNA for the CDR3: TGTGCCAGCAGTGAAATGGCGGGGGGGGACACTGAAGCTTTCTTT. Residues: CASSEMAGGDTEAFF.

The V and J genes are TRBV2 and TRBJ1-2; no clear D. The CDR3 sequence is 13 residues long. Germline CDR1 SNHLY, CDR2 FYNNEI. Trimming took 3 bases from V and 7 from J, leaving 12 bases between them. The CDR3 reads CASSEGESSGYTF. In DNA, the CDR3 is TGTGCCAGCAGTGAGGGCGAGAGTAGTGGCTACACCTTC.

This clonotype occurred many times. The rearrangement uses TRBV5-1 and TRBJ1-1; TRBD1 is a possible D gene (5 bases). Trimming took 1 base from V and 4 from J, leaving 11 bases between them. The CDR3 contains 14 residues. Germline CDR1 SGHRS, CDR2 YFSETQ. The CDR3 protein is CASSLTGEVTEAFF. The CDR3, as DNA: TGCGCCAGCAGCTTGACGGGGGAGGTCACTGAAGCTTTCTTT.

This clonotype was observed many times. The chain links TRBV30 to TRBJ2-3; the match to TRBD2 covers 9 bases. The CDR3 spans 18 residues. V lost 5 bases to trimming and J lost 3 bases; unmatched junction nucleotides: 18. Germline V gives CDR1 GTSNPN, CDR2 SVGIG (reference sequence). The CDR3 nucleotides are TGTGCCTGGCTCCGAGGGGGGACTAGCAGATCAAGGACAGATACGCAGTATTTT. Its translation: CAWLRGGTSRSRTDTQYF.

This clonotype has at least ten counts. One end of the junction fails to match germline, which may point to a read error. The chain combines TRBV5-1 with TRBJ2-3, with D perhaps given as TRBD1 or TRBD2 (6 bases each). Germline V gene data show CDR1 as SGHRS and CDR2 as YFSETQ. CDR3 length equals 14 residues. CDR3 sequence: CASSLRGDTDTQYF. CDR3 nucleotides: TGTGCCAGCAGCCTAAGGGGGGACACAGATACGCAGTATTTT.

This clonotype was found many times. This sequence joins TRBV30 and TRBJ2-5, with D uncertain. CDR3 size: 13 residues. Germline lookup yields CDR1 GTSNPN and CDR2 SVGIG (reference sequence). Trimming cost V 2 bases and J 5 bases, with 12 bases left between them. CDR3 loop: CAWSLPAGETQYF. CDR3 bases: TGTGCCTGGAGTTTACCCGCCGGGGAGACCCAGTACTTC.

Points on this clonotype: A clone one base away is much larger, so this may be a read error. The V gene is TRBV5-1, the J gene TRBJ2-5, with 11 nucleotides matching TRBD1. The DNA end is a closer match to TRBJ2-1, so the J assignment may be wrong. The CDR3 extends over 15 amino acids. CDR1 and CDR2 (germline): SGHRS, YFSETQ. The CDR3 loop is CASSPLDRGQETQFF. CDR3 nucleotide sequence: TGCGCCAGCAGCCCGTTGGACAGGGGGCAAGAGACCCAGTTCTTC.

This clonotype was picked up many times. The chain employs TRBV12-3 or TRBV12-4 and TRBJ1-1; D ambiguous. Trimming took 6 bases from V and 1 from J, leaving 15 bases between them. The CDR3 runs 15 residues. The CDR3, as DNA: TGTGCCAGCAGCCCCGATTTGCAGGCGAACACTGAAGCTTTCTTT. It codes for CASSPDLQANTEAFF.

Details on this clonotype: Being one base from a much bigger clone, this may be a read error. The gene calls are TRBV11-1 and TRBJ2-1, with 10 bases identical to TRBD2. The J call may be mistaken, given a closer DNA end match to TRBJ2-7. The CDR3 covers 16 residues. Germline loops: CDR1 SGHAT, CDR2 FQDESV (reference sequence). The CDR3 spells CASSLFTGLADNEQYF. Here the CDR3 DNA reads TGTGCCAGCAGCTTATTTACTGGACTAGCGGACAATGAGCAGTACTTC.

This clonotype was seen at least ten times. The chain uses TRBV12-3 or TRBV12-4 and TRBJ2-7, with D perhaps matching TRBD2 (5 bases). The CDR3 length is 13 residues. With 3 bases removed from V and 2 bases from J, the gap between germline ends came to 8 bases. CDR3 amino acids: CASSLRATYEQYF. The CDR3 DNA reads as TGTGCCAGCAGTTTGAGGGCGACCTACGAGCAGTACTTC.

This clonotype has a count of ten or more. In DNA form, the CDR3 reads TGTGCCATCAGTGAGGGGGGCACTGAAGCTTTCTTT. Translated, it gives CAISEGGTEAFF. V is TRBV10-3 and J is TRBJ1-1; D possibly corresponds to TRBD1 (5 bases). The CDR3 sequence is 12 residues long. Looked up from germline, CDR1 is ENHRY and CDR2 is SYGVKD. The V and J ends lost 2 bases and 4 bases respectively, with 5 bases between them.

This clonotype has a count of ten or more. The gene calls are TRBV3-1 and TRBJ1-1; a weak D match, TRBD1 (5 bases). The V and J ends lost 0 bases and 7 bases respectively, with 9 bases between them. Per germline, CDR1 LGHDT and CDR2 YNNKEL (reference sequence). The CDR3 loop spans 13 amino acids. The CDR3 DNA sequence: TGTGCCAGCAGCCAAGAGGGAGGGGATGAAGCTTTCTTT. Translation gives CASSQEGGDEAFF.

The J gene is TRBJ1-3, the V gene TRBV6-1; D remains ambiguous. The V and J ends lost 2 bases and 0 bases respectively, with 14 bases between them. The CDR3 sequence is 17 residues long. Germline V gene lookup returns CDR1 MNHNS and CDR2 SASEGT. The CDR3 DNA sequence: TGTGCCAGCAGTGAATCTTTTCGTCTTTTCTCTGGAAACACCATATATTTT. Protein sequence: CASSESFRLFSGNTIYF.

In its sample, this clonotype was seen many times. V is TRBV24-1 and J is TRBJ2-2; D is possibly TRBD2 (6 bases). With 2 bases removed from V and 2 bases from J, the gap between germline ends came to 14 bases. The CDR3 has 17 residues. CDR1 and CDR2 (germline): KGHDR, SFDVKD. CDR3 nucleotides: TGTGCCACCAGTGATTGGTCCGGGACTGCTAACACCGGGGAGCTGTTTTTT. Translation: CATSDWSGTANTGELFF.

This clonotype was detected many times. The chain has TRBV2 and TRBJ1-3; tentatively, D is TRBD1 (5 bases). The V end was cut by 6 bases, the J end by 2 bases, with 14 bases between. Looked up from germline, CDR1 is SNHLY and CDR2 is FYNNEI. The CDR3 is made up of 15 amino acids. The DNA of the CDR3 is TGTGCCAGCAGCACAGGCGGGGTCGCTGGAAACACCATATATTTT. Translation: CASSTGGVAGNTIYF.

This clonotype was seen a handful of times. The chain recombines TRBV7-8 with TRBJ2-1; 9 bases are shared with TRBD2. V trimming: 5 bases; J trimming: 0 bases; junction bases outside the gene matches: 5. Per germline, CDR1 SGHVS and CDR2 FQNEAQ. The CDR3 is 16 amino acids. The CDR3 sequence: CASSRTSVSSYNEQFF. CDR3 nucleotide sequence: TGTGCCAGCAGCCGGACTAGCGTTAGCTCCTACAATGAGCAGTTCTTC.